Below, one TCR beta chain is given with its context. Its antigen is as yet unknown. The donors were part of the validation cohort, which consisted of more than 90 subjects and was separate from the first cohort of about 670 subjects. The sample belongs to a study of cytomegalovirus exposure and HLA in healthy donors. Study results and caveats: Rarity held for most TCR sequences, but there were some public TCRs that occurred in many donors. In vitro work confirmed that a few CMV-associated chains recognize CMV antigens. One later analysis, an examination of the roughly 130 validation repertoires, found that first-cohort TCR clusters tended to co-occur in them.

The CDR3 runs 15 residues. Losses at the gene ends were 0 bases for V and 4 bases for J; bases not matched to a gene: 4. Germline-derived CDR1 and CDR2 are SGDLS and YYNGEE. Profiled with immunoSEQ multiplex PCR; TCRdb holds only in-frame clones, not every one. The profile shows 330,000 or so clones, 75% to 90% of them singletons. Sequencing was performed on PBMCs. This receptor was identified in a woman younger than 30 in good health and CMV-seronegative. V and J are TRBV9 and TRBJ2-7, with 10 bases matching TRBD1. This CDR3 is CASSVGGQGKYEQYF. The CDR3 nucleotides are TGTGCCAGCAGCGTAGGGGGACAGGGGAAGTACGAGCAGTACTTC.